Here is one T cell receptor beta chain with its context. The assay was immunoSEQ multiplex PCR, and TCRdb's table has in-frame clones only and misses some. This table holds about 400,000 clones, 65% to 90% found once. These data come from a study of blood T cell repertoires in COVID-19. The V gene's germline CDR1 is LGHDT and CDR2 YNNKEL (reference sequence). This CDR3 contains 15 residues. V lost 2 bases to trimming and J lost 0 bases, with 10 bases between them. The genes are TRBV3-1 (or the pseudogene TRBV3-2) and TRBJ1-2; D might be TRBD1 (5 bases). The source is a woman between 55 and 75 years old with COVID-19, enrolled during active disease. The specimen was peripheral blood. CDR3 region: CASSQMATANYGYTF. The CDR3 DNA reads TGTGCCAGCAGCCAAATGGCGACAGCTAACTATGGCTACACCTTC.